Sequencing of this T cell receptor beta chain was carried out in a study of blood T cell repertoires in COVID-19. Study overall: The analysed material was cDNA or gDNA that came from T cells, B-cell-depleted T cells, or PBMCs.

This CDR3 comprises 14 residues. Looked up from germline, CDR1 is ENHRY and CDR2 is SYGVKD. Trimming removed 11 bases from V and 8 bases from J; junction bases left unmatched: 15. Here immunoSEQ multiplex PCR was the method, and the copy in TCRdb shows in-frame clones only, minus some. The sample records roughly 260,000 clones, around nine tenths being singletons. The receptor was isolated from a man in his forties or fifties who had recovered from COVID-19. The V and J genes are TRBV10-3 and TRBJ2-1; 7 bases are a match to TRBD1. Sequencing was done on a sample of peripheral blood. The CDR3 DNA reads as TGTGCCTGCGGCCAGTGGAAAGGGGGCGATGAGCAGTTCTTC. Its translation: CACGQWKGGDEQFF.